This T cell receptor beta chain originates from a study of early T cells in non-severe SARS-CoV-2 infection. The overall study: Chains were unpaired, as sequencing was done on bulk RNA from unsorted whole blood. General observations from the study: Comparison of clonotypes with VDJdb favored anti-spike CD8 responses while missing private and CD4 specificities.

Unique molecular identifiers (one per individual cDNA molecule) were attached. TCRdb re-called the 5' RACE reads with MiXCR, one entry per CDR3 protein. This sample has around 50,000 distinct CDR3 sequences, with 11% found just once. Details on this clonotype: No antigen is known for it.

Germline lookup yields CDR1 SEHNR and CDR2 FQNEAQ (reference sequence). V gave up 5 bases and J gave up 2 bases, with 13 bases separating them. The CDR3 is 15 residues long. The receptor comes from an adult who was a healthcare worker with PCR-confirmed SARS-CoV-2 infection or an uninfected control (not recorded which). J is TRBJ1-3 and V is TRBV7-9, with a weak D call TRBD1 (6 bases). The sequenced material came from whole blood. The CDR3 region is CASSRLEGAGNTIYF. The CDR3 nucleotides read TGTGCCAGCAGCCGCCTCGAGGGGGCTGGAAACACCATATATTTT.